The entry below gives a single T cell receptor (beta chain) sequence along with its context. This record belongs to a study of CD8+CD57+ T cells in acquired aplastic anemia. V was trimmed by 3 bases and J by 9 bases, leaving 12 bases between them. Germline loops: CDR1 SGHTA, CDR2 FQGNSA. The CDR3 covers 13 residues. The template for TCR beta VDJ and CDR3 sequence profiling was genomic DNA. TCRdb called the reads again in MiXCR, with one record for every CDR3 protein. The sample lists hundreds of thousands of distinct CDR3 sequences; approximately 70% were seen once. Sequenced sample: sorted CD4+, CD8+, or CD8+CD57+ T cells (not recorded which) from PBMCs. This chain uses TRBV7-2 with TRBJ1-5, with D maybe TRBD1 (5 bases). The receptor comes from a human donor in good health, serving as a control. The CDR3 DNA sequence: TGTGCCAGCAGCTTTCAGGGAGCTCGGCCCCAGCATTTT. Translated, it gives CASSFQGARPQHF.